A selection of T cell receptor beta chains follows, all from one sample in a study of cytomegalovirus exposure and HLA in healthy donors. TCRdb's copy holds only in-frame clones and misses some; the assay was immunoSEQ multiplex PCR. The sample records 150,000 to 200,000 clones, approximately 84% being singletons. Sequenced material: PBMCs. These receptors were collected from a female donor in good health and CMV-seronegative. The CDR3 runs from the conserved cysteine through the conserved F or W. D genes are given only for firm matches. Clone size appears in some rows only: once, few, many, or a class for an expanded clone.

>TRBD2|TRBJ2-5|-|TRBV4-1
TGCGCCAGCAGCCACTTCTTAGGGGGACTAGCGGGGGAGAAAGAGACCCAGTACTTC
CASSHFLGGLAGEKETQYF
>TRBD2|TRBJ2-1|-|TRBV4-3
TGCGCCAGCAGCCAAAGGGGAGCGGGGGACAATGAGCAGTTCTTC
CASSQRGAGDNEQFF
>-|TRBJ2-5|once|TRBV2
TGTGCCAGCAGTGAAGCTACGGGGATCTGGGAGACCCAGTACTTC
CASSEATGIWETQYF
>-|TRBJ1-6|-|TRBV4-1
TGCGCCAGCAGCCAAGAACCAGTGGGAGAAACGAACTATAATTCACCCCTCCACTTT
CASSQEPVGETNYNSPLHF
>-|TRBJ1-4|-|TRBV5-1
TGCGCCAGCAGCTCCGGACAGCCGGGATCAACTAATGAAAAACTGTTTTTT
CASSSGQPGSTNEKLFF
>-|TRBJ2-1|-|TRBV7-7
TGTGCCAGCAGCCCACTTGCGGGGACCTATGAGCAGTTCTTC
CASSPLAGTYEQFF
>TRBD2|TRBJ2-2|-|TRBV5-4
TGTGCCAGCAGCCCCTCGGCTAGCGGGGGGTACACCGGGGAGCTGTTTTTT
CASSPSASGGYTGELFF
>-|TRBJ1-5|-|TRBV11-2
TGTGCCAGCAGCCGGGCGGGGGGCAATCAGCCCCAGCATTTT
CASSRAGGNQPQHF
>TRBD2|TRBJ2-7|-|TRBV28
TGTGCCAGCAGTATCGGGGGGGCCTACGAGCAGTACTTC
CASSIGGAYEQYF
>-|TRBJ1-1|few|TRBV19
TGTGCCAGTCGCGGCAGGGGCACCACTGAAGCTTTCTTT
CASRGRGTTEAFF
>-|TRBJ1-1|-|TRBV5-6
TGTGCCAGCAGCTTGTTAGGGGGAGGGATGAACACTGAAGCTTTCTTT
CASSLLGGGMNTEAFF
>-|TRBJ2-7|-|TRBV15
TGTGCCACCAGCAGAGATACGGCAGGGATTGGGGAGCAGTACTTC
CATSRDTAGIGEQYF
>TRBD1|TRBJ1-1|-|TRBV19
TGTGCCAGTAGCAATCCCCGAGCCGGACAGGGGGCGATGAACACTGAAGCTTTCTTT
CASSNPRAGQGAMNTEAFF
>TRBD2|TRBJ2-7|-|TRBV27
TGTGCCAGCAGCCCTACTCTAGCGGGGGTCTACGAGCAGTACTTC
CASSPTLAGVYEQYF
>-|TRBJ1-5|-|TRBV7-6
TGTGCCAGCAGCTTGGACAGAAACAATCAGCCCCAGCATTTT
CASSLDRNNQPQHF
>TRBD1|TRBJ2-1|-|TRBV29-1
TGCAGCGTTGGCTTTGGACAGGGCTATGAGCAGTTCTTC
CSVGFGQGYEQFF
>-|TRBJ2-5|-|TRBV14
TGTGCCAGCAGCGTCACAGGGAATACGGAGACCCAGTACTTC
CASSVTGNTETQYF
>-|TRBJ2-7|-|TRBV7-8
TGTGCCAGCAGCTTAGATGGGACTGAATACGAGCAGTACTTC
CASSLDGTEYEQYF
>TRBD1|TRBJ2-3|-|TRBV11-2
TGTGCCAGCAGCTTAGGCTTCGACAGGGGAGGGTATTTT
CASSLGFDRGGYF
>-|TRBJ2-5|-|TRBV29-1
TGCAGCGTTCGGCAGGGGCCAAGGACCCAGTACTTC
CSVRQGPRTQYF
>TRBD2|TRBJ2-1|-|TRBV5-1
TGCGCCAGCAGCCAGCGGGGGGGCTACAATGAGCAGTTCTTC
CASSQRGGYNEQFF
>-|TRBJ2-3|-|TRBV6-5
TGTGCCAGCAGCCTTATCTACGGCACAGATACGCAGTATTTT
CASSLIYGTDTQYF
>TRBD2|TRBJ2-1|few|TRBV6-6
TGTGCCAGCAGTTACTCGCTAGCGGGAGGAAATGAGCAGTTCTTC
CASSYSLAGGNEQFF
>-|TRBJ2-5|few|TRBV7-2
TGTGCCAGCAGCTTAGTATCACAGCTCAAAGAGACCCAGTACTTC
CASSLVSQLKETQYF
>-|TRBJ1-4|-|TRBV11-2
TGTGCCAGCAGCTTAGATCCCCAACAGTATGAAAAACTGTTTTTT
CASSLDPQQYEKLFF
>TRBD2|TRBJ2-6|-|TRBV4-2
TGTGCCAGCAGCCCGATAGCGGGGGGTACCTCTGGGGCCAACGTCCTGACTTTC
CASSPIAGGTSGANVLTF
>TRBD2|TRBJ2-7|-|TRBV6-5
TGTGCCAGCAGTTACTCGTTCCTAGCGGGGGGTGGCGAGCAGTACTTC
CASSYSFLAGGGEQYF
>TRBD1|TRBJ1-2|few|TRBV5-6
TGTGCCAGCAGCTTGGACCTCCGGGACAGGGTTGGCTACACCTTC
CASSLDLRDRVGYTF
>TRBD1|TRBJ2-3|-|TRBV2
TGTGCCAGCAGTGGTCGGACAGGGGGGACAGATACGCAGTATTTT
CASSGRTGGTDTQYF
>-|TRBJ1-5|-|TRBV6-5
TGTGCCAGCAGTGAGGGGGGGGTCGGGCAGCCCCAGCATTTT
CASSEGGVGQPQHF
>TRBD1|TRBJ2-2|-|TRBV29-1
TGCAGCGTTGAAGGCCGGGACAGGGTGACCGGGGAGCTGTTTTTT
CSVEGRDRVTGELFF
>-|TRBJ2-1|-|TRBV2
TGTGCCTGGCCATCTAGCACCTACAATGAGCAGTTCTTC
CAWPSSTYNEQFF
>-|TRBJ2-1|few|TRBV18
TGTGCCAGCTCACCACGTCCCACGGACGGGGATGAGCAGTTCTTC
CASSPRPTDGDEQFF